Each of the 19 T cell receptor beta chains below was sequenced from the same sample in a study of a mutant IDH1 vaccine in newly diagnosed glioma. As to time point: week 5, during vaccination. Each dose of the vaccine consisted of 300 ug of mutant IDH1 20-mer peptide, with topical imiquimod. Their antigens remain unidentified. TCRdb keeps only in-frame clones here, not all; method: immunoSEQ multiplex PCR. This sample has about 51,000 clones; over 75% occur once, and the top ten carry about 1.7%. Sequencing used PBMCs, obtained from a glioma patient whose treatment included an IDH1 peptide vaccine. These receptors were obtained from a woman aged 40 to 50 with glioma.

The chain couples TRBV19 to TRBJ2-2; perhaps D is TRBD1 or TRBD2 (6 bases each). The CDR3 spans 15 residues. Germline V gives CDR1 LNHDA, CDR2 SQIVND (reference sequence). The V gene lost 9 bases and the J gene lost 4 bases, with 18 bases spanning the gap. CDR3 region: CASRTGAISTGELFF. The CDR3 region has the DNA TGTGCCAGCCGGACGGGGGCCATCTCCACCGGGGAGCTGTTTTTT.

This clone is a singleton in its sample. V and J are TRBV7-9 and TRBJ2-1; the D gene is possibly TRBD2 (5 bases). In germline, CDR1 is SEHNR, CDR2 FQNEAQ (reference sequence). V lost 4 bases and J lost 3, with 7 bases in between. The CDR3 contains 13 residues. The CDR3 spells CASSSDFYNEQFF. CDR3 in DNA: TGTGCCAGCAGCTCGGACTTCTACAATGAGCAGTTCTTC.

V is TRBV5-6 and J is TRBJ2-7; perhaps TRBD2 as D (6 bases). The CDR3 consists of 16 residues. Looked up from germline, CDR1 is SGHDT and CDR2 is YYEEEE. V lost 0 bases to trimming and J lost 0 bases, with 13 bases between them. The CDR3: CASSLGRVRSSYEQYF. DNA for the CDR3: TGTGCCAGCAGCTTGGGGAGGGTGCGAAGCTCCTACGAGCAGTACTTC. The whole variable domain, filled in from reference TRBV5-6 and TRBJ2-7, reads DAGVTQSPTHLIKTRGQQVTLRCSPKSGHDTVSWYQQALGQGPQFIFQYYEEEERQRGNFPDRFSGHQFPNYSSELNVNALLLGDSALYLCASSLGRVRSSYEQYFGPGTRLTVT.

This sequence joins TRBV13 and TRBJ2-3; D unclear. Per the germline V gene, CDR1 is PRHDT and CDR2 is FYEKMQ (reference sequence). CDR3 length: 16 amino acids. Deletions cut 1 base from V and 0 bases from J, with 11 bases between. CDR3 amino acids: CASSLVVETSTDTQYF. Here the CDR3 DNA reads TGTGCCAGCAGCTTAGTAGTAGAGACTAGCACAGATACGCAGTATTTT.

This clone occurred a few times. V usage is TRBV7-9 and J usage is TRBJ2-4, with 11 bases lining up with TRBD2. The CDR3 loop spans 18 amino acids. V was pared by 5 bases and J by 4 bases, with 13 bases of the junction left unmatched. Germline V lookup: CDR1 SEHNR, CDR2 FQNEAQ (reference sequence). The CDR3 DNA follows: TGTGCCAGCAGCCCCCCTTACCGACTAGCGGGGTCAAAAAACATTCAGTACTTC. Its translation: CASSPPYRLAGSKNIQYF.

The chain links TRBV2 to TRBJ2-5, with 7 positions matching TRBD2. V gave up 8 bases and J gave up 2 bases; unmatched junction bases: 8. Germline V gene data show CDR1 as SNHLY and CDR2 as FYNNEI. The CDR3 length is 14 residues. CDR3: CASGYNGGQETQYF. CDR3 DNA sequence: TGTGCCAGCGGTTATAACGGGGGGCAAGAGACCCAGTACTTC.

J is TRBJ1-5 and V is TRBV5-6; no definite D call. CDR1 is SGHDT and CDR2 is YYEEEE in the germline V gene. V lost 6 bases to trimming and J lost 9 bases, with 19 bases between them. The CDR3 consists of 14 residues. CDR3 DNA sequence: TGTGCCAGCAAATTGGGGTGGGGATCGGGGCCCCAGCATTTT. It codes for CASKLGWGSGPQHF.

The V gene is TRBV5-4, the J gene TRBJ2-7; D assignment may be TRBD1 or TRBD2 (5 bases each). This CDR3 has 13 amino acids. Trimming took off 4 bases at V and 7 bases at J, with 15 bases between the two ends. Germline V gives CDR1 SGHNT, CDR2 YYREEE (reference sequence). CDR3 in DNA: TGTGCCAGCAGCAACACCGGGGCCGGGGAGCAGTACTTC. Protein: CASSNTGAGEQYF.

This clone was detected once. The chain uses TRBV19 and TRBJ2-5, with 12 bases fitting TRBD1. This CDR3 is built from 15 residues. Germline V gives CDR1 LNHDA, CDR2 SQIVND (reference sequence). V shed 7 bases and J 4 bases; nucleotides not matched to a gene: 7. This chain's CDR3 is CASTQGQGAGETQYF. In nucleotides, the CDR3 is TGTGCCAGTACCCAGGGACAGGGGGCCGGAGAGACCCAGTACTTC.

The CDR3 DNA reads as TGTGCCAGCAGCCACCGTGATCGGCCGTACAATGAGCAGTTCTTC. Translation gives CASSHRDRPYNEQFF. The genes are TRBV14 and TRBJ2-1, with no clear D. Trimming shortened V by 3 bases and J by 4 bases, and 13 bases separated the two germline ends. This CDR3 is 15 amino acids long. Germline values: CDR1 SGHDN, CDR2 FVKESK. Full variable domain (outside the CDR3, taken from reference TRBV14 and TRBJ2-1): EAGVTQFPSHSVIEKGQTVTLRCDPISGHDNLYWYRRVMGKEIKFLLHFVKESKQDESGMPNNRFLAERTGGTYSTLKVQPAELEDSGVYFCASSHRDRPYNEQFFGPGTRLTVL.

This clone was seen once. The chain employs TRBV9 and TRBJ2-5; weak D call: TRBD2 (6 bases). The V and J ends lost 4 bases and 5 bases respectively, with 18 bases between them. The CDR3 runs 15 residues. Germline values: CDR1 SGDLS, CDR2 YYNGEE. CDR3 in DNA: TGTGCCAGCAGCACCCAGCGGTGGGGGGAGGAGACCCAGTACTTC. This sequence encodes CASSTQRWGEETQYF.

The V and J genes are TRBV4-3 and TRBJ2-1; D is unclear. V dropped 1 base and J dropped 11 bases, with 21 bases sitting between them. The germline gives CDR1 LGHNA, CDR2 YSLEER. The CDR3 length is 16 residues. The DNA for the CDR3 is TGCGCCAGCAGCCAAGTTTGGGTGGGCGCGGTAATTCAGCAGTTCTTC. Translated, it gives CASSQVWVGAVIQQFF.

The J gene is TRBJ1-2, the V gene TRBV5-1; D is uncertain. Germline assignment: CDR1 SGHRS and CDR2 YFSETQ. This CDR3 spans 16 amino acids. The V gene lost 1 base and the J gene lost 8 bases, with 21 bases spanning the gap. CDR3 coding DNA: TGCGCCAGCAGCTTGTCCCGAGGGCCTATGGCTATCGGCTACACCTTC. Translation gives CASSLSRGPMAIGYTF.

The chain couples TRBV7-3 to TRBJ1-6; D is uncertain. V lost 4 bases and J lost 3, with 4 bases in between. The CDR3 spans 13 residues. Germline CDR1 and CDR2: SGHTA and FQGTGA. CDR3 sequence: CASSSDYNSPLHF. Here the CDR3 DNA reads TGTGCCAGCAGCTCTGACTATAATTCACCCCTCCACTTT.

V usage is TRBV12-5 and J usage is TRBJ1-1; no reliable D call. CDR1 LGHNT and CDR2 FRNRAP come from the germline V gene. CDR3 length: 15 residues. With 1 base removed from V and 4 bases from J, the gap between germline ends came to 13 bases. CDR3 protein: CASGLGVGDRTEAFF. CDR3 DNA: TGTGCTAGTGGTTTGGGGGTCGGGGATCGCACTGAAGCTTTCTTT.

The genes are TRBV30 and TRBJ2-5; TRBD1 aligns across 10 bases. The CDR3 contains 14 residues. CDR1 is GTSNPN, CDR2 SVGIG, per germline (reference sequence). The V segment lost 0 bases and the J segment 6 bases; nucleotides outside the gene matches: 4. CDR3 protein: CAWSVMGQGQTQYF. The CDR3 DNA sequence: TGTGCCTGGAGTGTAATGGGACAGGGGCAGACCCAGTACTTC. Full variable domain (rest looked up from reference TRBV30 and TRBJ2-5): SQTIHQWPATLVQPVGSPLSLECTVEGTSNPNLYWYRQAAGRGLQLLFYSVGIGQISSEVPQNLSASRPQDRQFILSSKKLLLSDSGFYLCAWSVMGQGQTQYFGPGTRLLVL.

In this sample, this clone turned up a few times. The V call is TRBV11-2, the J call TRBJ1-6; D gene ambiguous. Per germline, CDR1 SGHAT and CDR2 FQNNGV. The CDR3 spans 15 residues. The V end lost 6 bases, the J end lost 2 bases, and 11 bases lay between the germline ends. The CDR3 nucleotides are TGTGCCAGCAGGTCCTGGGCAGCCTATAATTCACCCCTCCACTTT. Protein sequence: CASRSWAAYNSPLHF.

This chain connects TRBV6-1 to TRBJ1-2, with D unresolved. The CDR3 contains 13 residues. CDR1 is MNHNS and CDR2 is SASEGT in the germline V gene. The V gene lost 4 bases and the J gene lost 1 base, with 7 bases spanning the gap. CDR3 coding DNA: TGTGCCAGCAGTGTAAAGAGTAACTATGGCTACACCTTC. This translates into CASSVKSNYGYTF.

The CDR3 protein is CATTIDRINQPQHF. In DNA, the CDR3 is TGTGCCACCACCATCGACAGGATCAATCAGCCCCAGCATTTT. The chain has TRBV15 and TRBJ1-5; the D gene is possibly TRBD1 (6 bases). This CDR3 has 14 residues. Trimming took off 7 bases at V and 3 bases at J, with 13 bases between the two ends. Germline CDR1 LNHNV, CDR2 YYDKDF (reference sequence).